Listed below are T cell receptor beta chains from one sample, sequenced in a study of blood T cell repertoires in COVID-19. TCRdb's table, derived via immunoSEQ multiplex PCR, lists solely in-frame clones and lacks some. Seen here are 300,000 to 450,000 clones, over 75% observed once, and the top ten hold roughly 2%. The sequencing sample was made of PBMCs or T cells enriched from blood (not recorded which). Receptors were obtained from a man aged 35-49 years in a cohort exposed to, infected with or recovered from COVID-19 (not recorded which). The conserved cysteine and the conserved F or W are not part of the CDR3 here.

TRBJ1-2 TRBV27 ASSLRGLSYT
TRBJ1-5 TRBV28 ASSLETGDNQPQH
TRBJ2-7 TRBV6-1 ASIEGGVIYEQY
TRBJ1-2 TRBV2 ASSAGREVGGYT
TRBJ2-1 TRBV29-1 SVGGSGSGNEQF
TRBJ2-3 TRBV11-2 ASSAQGQIADTQY
TRBJ1-3 TRBV7-9 ASSRGGNTIY
TRBJ2-2 TRBV5-1 ANTTRLAGGNRDGELF
TRBJ2-3 TRBV6-1 ASSDQTSGSFTDTQY
TRBJ2-1 TRBV9 ASSVEMWADEQF
TRBJ2-3 TRBV28 ASSLKRRTDTQY
TRBJ2-7 TRBV10-2 ASSYSGLAGAEQY
TRBJ1-2 TRBV19 ASSVTGGANYGYT
TRBJ2-3 TRBV7-9 ASRLVASGDTQY
TRBJ1-1 TRBV19 ASSINRGTEAF
TRBJ2-2 TRBV28 ASSHPPSGGTGELF
TRBJ1-5 TRBV27 ASRTGDQPQH
TRBJ2-3 TRBV10-3 AISPGQEEITDTQY
TRBJ2-1 TRBV5-1 ASSLGPGGGREQF
TRBJ2-4 TRBV5-8 ASSLDRWPKNIQY
TRBJ2-7 TRBV27 ASTSRDYRYEQY
TRBJ2-7 TRBV19 ASSIGTPAYEQY
TRBJ1-1 TRBV9 ASSVTQGNTEAF
TRBJ1-5 TRBV19 ASTAGDLNQPQH
TRBJ1-3 TRBV5-8 ASSLRGYSGNTIY
TRBJ1-1 TRBV6-1 ASSEILFAEAF
TRBJ2-4 TRBV9 ASSVDLNTAKNIQY
TRBJ2-1 TRBV27 ASSLRQLGDNEQF
TRBJ1-5 TRBV19 ASKVEGFPSPQH
TRBJ2-7 TRBV6-8 ASSYREGAAYEQY
TRBJ1-5 TRBV7-8 ASSYLAGGNQPQH
TRBJ1-5 TRBV10-3 AISVGEGNQPQH
TRBJ2-6 TRBV2 ASSQTSSGANVLT
TRBJ1-6 TRBV19 AIGTGRYNSPLH
TRBJ2-5 TRBV19 ASSPLAGARETQY
TRBJ2-7 TRBV11-2 ASSLGIGPLEQY
TRBJ2-5 TRBV30 AWSVAGETQY
TRBJ1-5 TRBV10-2 ASAERVGQPQH
TRBJ1-1 TRBV3-1/TRBV3-2 ASSQRGIGGEAF
TRBJ2-2 TRBV3-1/TRBV3-2 ASSQRDGELF
TRBJ2-5 TRBV2 AGGTEQETQY
TRBJ2-2 TRBV7-8 ASSFWTSGTGELF
TRBJ1-1 TRBV3-1/TRBV3-2 ASSHGRFDTEAF
TRBJ1-2 TRBV18 ASSPQDSHYGYT
TRBJ2-2 TRBV18 ASSPPGQGFAGELF
TRBJ1-1 TRBV3-1/TRBV3-2 ASSQEGRTEAF
TRBJ1-3 TRBV6-1 ASSETPGNTIY
TRBJ1-5 TRBV6-6 ASRTGGQPQH
TRBJ1-6 TRBV27 ASSLSNRESPLH
TRBJ1-2 TRBV28 ASSSRQGAGYT
TRBJ2-4 TRBV2 ASSVASSGRAGAKNIQY
TRBJ2-7 TRBV20-1 SASGTSGRASEQY
TRBJ2-7 TRBV29-1 SVSSGRVNEQY
TRBJ1-5 TRBV18 ASSPGQFDQPQH